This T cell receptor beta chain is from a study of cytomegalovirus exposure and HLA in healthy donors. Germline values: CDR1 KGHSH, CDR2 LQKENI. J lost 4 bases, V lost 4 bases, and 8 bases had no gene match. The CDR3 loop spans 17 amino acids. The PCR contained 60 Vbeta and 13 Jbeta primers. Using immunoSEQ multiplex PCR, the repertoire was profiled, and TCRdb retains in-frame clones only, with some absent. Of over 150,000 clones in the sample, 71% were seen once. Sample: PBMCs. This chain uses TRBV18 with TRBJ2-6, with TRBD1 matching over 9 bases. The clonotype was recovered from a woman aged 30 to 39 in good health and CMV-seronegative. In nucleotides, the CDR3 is TGTGCCAGCTCACACGGGACAGGGCTTTCCGGGGCCAACGTCCTGACTTTC. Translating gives CASSHGTGLSGANVLTF.